This T cell receptor beta chain was documented in a study of tumor-infiltrating lymphocytes in primary liver carcinoma. Total RNA (around 500 ng) served as template for TCR beta cDNA synthesis primed by a constant-region primer. Each TCR beta library was derived from three nested multiplex PCR rounds that employed slightly modified ARM-PCR. The first two PCR rounds, around 11 cycles each, used TRBV1-TRBV30 forward primers and a C-beta reverse primer. TCRdb itself ran the multiplex PCR reads through MiXCR, one entry per CDR3 protein. Of around 330,000 distinct CDR3 sequences in the sample, 65% are singletons; the top ten hold approximately 9%. Germline DNA was also extracted, while the blood RNA originated from unsorted whole blood. Germline lookup yields CDR1 LGHNA and CDR2 YSLEER. The V gene end was trimmed by 5 bases and the J gene end by 2 bases; junction bases not matched to a gene: 5. The CDR3 extends over 15 amino acids.

Regarding this clonotype: Possible read error: a much larger clone is one base away. No conserved phenylalanine or tryptophan ends this CDR3, so it is likely a read error.

This sequence joins TRBV4-3 and TRBJ1-2; 10 bases line up with TRBD1. The sequence came from a man in his forties or fifties with primary liver carcinoma and hepatitis B virus infection. Sequencing was performed on peripheral blood. The CDR3 DNA reads as TGCGCCAGCAGCAGCCGACAGGGGGCCAACTATGGCTACACCCTC. Translating it yields CASSSRQGANYGYTL.